The clone carrying this T cell receptor beta chain is classed as medium-sized. These data belong to a study of cytomegalovirus exposure and HLA in healthy donors. The PCR ran on 60 Vbeta and 13 Jbeta primers. Only in-frame clones appear in the TCRdb table, and some are missing; sequencing was by immunoSEQ multiplex PCR. This table holds over 200,000 clones, around 85% found once. V lost 4 bases and J lost 3; bases outside the gene matches: 5. The CDR3 runs to 15 residues. Germline V gene sequence: CDR1 MGHDK, CDR2 SYGVNS. The origin of this receptor is a human donor in good health. The sample taken for sequencing was PBMCs. The V call is TRBV25-1, the J call TRBJ2-7, with TRBD1 matching over 11 bases. CDR3 nucleotide sequence: TGTGCCAGCAGTGCCCCGGACAGGGGGCACTACGAGCAGTACTTC. Protein: CASSAPDRGHYEQYF.